Shown below are 12 T cell receptor beta chains from a single sample sequenced in a study of shared clonotypes between healthy human individuals. TCRdb's table, derived via immunoSEQ multiplex PCR, lists solely in-frame clones and lacks some. The data contain around 1.9 million clones, about 92% of them singletons. Terminally differentiated effector memory CD45RA+ cells were excluded by CCR7 positive selection of CD45RO-negative cells. Material: naive CD8+ T cells from PBMCs. The origin of the receptors is a young man in good health. Some clones in this sample may be carry-over from other donors' samples.

This rearrangement joins TRBV4-3 to TRBJ1-4; 7 nucleotides agree with TRBD1. Trimming took 3 bases from V and 7 from J; bases not matched to a gene: 8. CDR3 length: 15 amino acids. Germline lookup yields CDR1 LGHNA and CDR2 YSLEER. CDR3 sequence: CASSQGGAGGEKLFF. As DNA, the CDR3 is TGCGCCAGCAGCCAGGGCGGGGCAGGGGGTGAAAAACTGTTTTTT.

This clone was counted a single time. The chain recombines TRBV19 with TRBJ2-5; no clear D. Germline CDR1 reads LNHDA; CDR2 reads SQIVND (reference sequence). Trimming stripped 6 bases from V and 4 bases from J, with 12 bases between. The CDR3 runs 13 residues. The CDR3 DNA is TGTGCCAGTAGAGACGGAGTTAGAGAGACCCAGTACTTC. Its protein product is CASRDGVRETQYF.

The chain joins TRBV11-2 to TRBJ2-7; possibly TRBD2 for D (5 bases). V gave up 4 bases and J gave up 3 bases, with 7 bases separating them. Germline CDR1 is SGHAT and CDR2 is FQNNGV. The CDR3 runs 12 residues. DNA of the CDR3: TGTGCCAGCAGCTCCGCGGGCTACGAGCAGTACTTC. This codes for CASSSAGYEQYF.

This clone came up a few times. This chain uses TRBV7-9 with TRBJ1-2; possibly TRBD1 for D (5 bases). The germline V and J ends were trimmed by 3 bases and 8 bases, with 13 bases remaining between them. The CDR3 runs to 13 residues. Germline-derived CDR1 and CDR2 are SEHNR and FQNEAQ (reference sequence). CDR3 protein: CASSLMAREGYTF. In DNA form, the CDR3 reads TGTGCCAGCAGCTTGATGGCCAGGGAGGGCTACACCTTC.

J is TRBJ2-1 and V is TRBV10-3, with D perhaps matching TRBD1 or TRBD2 (5 bases each). The germline CDR1 and CDR2 sequences are ENHRY and SYGVKD. This CDR3 has 11 amino acids. Trimming left V 8 bases short and J 7 bases short, with 9 bases between. CDR3 sequence (DNA): TGTGCCATCGGAGAGGGGAATGAGCAGTTCTTC. Amino acid sequence: CAIGEGNEQFF.

This clone was seen once. This chain connects TRBV5-1 to TRBJ1-1; D possibly corresponds to TRBD1 (6 bases). The CDR3 runs 14 residues. CDR1 is SGHRS and CDR2 is YFSETQ in the germline V gene. Trimming shortened V by 2 bases and J by 4 bases, and 12 bases separated the two germline ends. CDR3 residues: CASSLRGRVTEAFF. CDR3 in DNA: TGCGCCAGCAGCTTAAGGGGGAGGGTCACTGAAGCTTTCTTT.

The chain uses TRBV5-1 and TRBJ1-2, with 8 bases matching TRBD1. The V segment lost 0 bases and the J segment 4 bases; nucleotides outside the gene matches: 5. The CDR3 is 15 residues long. CDR1 SGHRS and CDR2 YFSETQ come from the germline V gene. Here the CDR3 DNA reads TGCGCCAGCAGCTTGGGACCGGGGACAGGCTATGGCTACACCTTC. Residues: CASSLGPGTGYGYTF.

The chain joins TRBV10-3 to TRBJ1-1; D is perhaps TRBD1 (6 bases). The CDR3 covers 15 residues. The V gene's germline CDR1 is ENHRY and CDR2 SYGVKD. The V end was cut by 4 bases, the J end by 1 base, with 13 bases between. CDR3 DNA sequence: TGTGCCATCAGTGCTGGGGGGCTACCGAACACTGAAGCTTTCTTT. This sequence encodes CAISAGGLPNTEAFF.

This sequence joins TRBV15 and TRBJ2-2, with a weak D call TRBD2 (5 bases). CDR1 LNHNV and CDR2 YYDKDF come from the germline V gene (reference sequence). This CDR3 contains 15 residues. V lost 7 bases, J lost 5 bases, and 17 bases lay in between. The DNA of the CDR3 is TGTGCCACCAACCAGGTGGCGGGTCGGACCGGGGAGCTGTTTTTT. The encoded protein is CATNQVAGRTGELFF. Complete variable domain (other parts from reference TRBV15 and TRBJ2-2): DAMVIQNPRYQVTQFGKPVTLSCSQTLNHNVMYWYQQKSSQAPKLLFHYYDKDFNNEADTPDNFQSRRPNTSFCFLDIRSPGLGDTAMYLCATNQVAGRTGELFFGEGSRLTVL.

The V and J genes are TRBV27 and TRBJ2-7; D possibly corresponds to TRBD1 (6 bases). Trimming took 3 bases from V and 3 from J, leaving 15 bases between them. Germline lookup yields CDR1 MNHEY and CDR2 SMNVEV (reference sequence). The CDR3 contains 15 residues. The CDR3 DNA is TGTGCCAGCAGTTTGGAACAGGGCCCGCGCTACGAGCAGTACTTC. Protein product: CASSLEQGPRYEQYF.

The table lists this clone with a count of one. At the DNA level, this CDR3 is encoded by other sequences in the same sample as well. The chain uses TRBV6-1 and TRBJ2-7, with a tentative D call TRBD2 (6 bases). The CDR3 contains 14 residues. The V end lost 1 base, the J end lost 3 bases, and 10 bases lay between the germline ends. Germline V CDR1 and CDR2: MNHNS, SASEGT. CDR3 in DNA: TGTGCCAGCAGTGAAGGCGGGGAGAGCTACGAGCAGTACTTC. Its protein is CASSEGGESYEQYF.

This chain joins TRBV29-1 and TRBJ1-2; D perhaps matches TRBD1 (6 bases). V was shortened by 1 base and J by 5 bases, with 23 bases between the two germline ends. This CDR3 is built from 17 residues. From germline, CDR1 is SQVTM and CDR2 ANQGSEA. CDR3 DNA sequence: TGCAGCGTTGAAGCCTCCGGGACACTCGGGGCAATTTATGGCTACACCTTC. Translation gives CSVEASGTLGAIYGYTF.